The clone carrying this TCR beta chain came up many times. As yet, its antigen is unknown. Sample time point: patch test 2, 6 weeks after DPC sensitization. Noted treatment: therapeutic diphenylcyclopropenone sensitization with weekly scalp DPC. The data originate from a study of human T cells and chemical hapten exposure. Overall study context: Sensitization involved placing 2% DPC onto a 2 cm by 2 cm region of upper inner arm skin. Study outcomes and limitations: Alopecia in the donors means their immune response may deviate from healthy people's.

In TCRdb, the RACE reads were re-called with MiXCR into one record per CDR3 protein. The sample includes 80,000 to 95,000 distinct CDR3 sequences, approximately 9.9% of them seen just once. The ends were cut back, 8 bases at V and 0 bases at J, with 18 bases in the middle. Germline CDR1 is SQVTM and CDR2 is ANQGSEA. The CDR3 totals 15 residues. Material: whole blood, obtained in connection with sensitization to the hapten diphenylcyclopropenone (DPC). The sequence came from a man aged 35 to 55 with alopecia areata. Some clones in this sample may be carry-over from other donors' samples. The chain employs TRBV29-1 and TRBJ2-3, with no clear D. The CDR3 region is CSLLQTGVSTDTQYF. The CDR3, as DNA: TGCAGCCTTCTCCAGACCGGAGTTAGCACAGATACGCAGTATTTT.